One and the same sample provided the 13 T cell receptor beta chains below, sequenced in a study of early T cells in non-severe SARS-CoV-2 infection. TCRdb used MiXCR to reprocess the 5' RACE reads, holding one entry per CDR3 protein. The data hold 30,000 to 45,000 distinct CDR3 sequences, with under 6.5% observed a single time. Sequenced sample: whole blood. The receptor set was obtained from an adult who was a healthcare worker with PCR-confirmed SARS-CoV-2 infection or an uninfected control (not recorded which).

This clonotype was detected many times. The CDR3 is CASSERGSSGNEQFF. As DNA, the CDR3 is TGTGCCAGCAGTGAACGGGGGTCCAGTGGGAATGAGCAGTTCTTC. V usage is TRBV4-2 and J usage is TRBJ2-1, with a possible D match to TRBD2 (6 bases). Looked up from germline, CDR1 is LGHNA and CDR2 is YNFKEQ. The germline V and J ends were trimmed by 6 bases and 7 bases, with 19 bases remaining between them. The length of the CDR3 is 15 residues.

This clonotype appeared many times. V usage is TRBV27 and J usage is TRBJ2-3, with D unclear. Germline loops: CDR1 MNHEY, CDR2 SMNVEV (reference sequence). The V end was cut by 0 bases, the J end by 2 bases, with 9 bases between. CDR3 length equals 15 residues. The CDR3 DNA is TGTGCCAGCAGTTTATCGGCCTGGCCCACAGATACGCAGTATTTT. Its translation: CASSLSAWPTDTQYF.

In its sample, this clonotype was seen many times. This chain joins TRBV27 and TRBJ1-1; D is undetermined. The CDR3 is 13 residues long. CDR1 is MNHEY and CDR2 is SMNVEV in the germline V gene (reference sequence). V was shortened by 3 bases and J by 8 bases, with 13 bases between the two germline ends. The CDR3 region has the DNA TGTGCCAGCAGTTTTATCCTCACCGGCGAAGCTTTCTTT. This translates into CASSFILTGEAFF.

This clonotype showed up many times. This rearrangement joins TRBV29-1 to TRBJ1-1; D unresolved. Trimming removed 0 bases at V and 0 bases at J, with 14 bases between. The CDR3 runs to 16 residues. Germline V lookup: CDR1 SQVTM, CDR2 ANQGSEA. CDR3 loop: CSVEDRSRGLNTEAFF. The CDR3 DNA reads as TGCAGCGTTGAAGATCGTTCACGCGGGCTGAACACTGAAGCTTTCTTT.

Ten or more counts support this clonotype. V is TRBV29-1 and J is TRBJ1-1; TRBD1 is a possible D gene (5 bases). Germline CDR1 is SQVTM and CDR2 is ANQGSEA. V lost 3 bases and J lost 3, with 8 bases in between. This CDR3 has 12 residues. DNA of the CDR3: TGCAGCGTTGATGTGACAGACACTGAAGCTTTCTTT. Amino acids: CSVDVTDTEAFF.

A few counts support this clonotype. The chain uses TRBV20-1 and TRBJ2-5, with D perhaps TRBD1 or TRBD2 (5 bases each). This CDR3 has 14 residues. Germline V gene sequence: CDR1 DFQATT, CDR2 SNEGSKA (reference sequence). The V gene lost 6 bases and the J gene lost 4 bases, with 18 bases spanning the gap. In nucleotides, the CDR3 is TGCAGTGCCGCCGACGACGGGGCGGCAGAGACCCAGTACTTC. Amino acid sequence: CSAADDGAAETQYF.

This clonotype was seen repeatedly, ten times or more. Here the CDR3 reads CASSPALQENIQYF. In DNA, the CDR3 is TGTGCCAGCTCACCAGCGCTTCAGGAAAACATTCAGTACTTC. The chain combines TRBV18 with TRBJ2-4, with D unclear. Trimming removed 2 bases from V and 5 bases from J, with 10 bases in between. The CDR3 is 14 residues long. Germline assignment: CDR1 KGHSH and CDR2 LQKENI.

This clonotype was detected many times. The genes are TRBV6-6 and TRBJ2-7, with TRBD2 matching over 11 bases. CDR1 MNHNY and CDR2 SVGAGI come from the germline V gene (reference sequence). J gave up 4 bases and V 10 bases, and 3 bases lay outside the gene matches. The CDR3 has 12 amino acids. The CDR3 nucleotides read TGTGCCACCGGGACTAGCGGTTACGAGCAGTACTTC. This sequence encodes CATGTSGYEQYF.

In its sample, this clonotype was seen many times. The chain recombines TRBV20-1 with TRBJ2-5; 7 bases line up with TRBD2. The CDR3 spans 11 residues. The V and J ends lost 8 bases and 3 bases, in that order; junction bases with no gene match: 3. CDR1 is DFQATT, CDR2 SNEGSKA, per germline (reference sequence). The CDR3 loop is CSSLAKETQYF. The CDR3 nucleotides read TGCAGTTCACTAGCGAAAGAGACCCAGTACTTC.

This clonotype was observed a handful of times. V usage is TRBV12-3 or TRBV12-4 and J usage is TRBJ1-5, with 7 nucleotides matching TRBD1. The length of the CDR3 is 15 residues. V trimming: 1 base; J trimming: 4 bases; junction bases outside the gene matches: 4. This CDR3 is CASSLGGQINQPQHF. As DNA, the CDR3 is TGTGCCAGCAGTTTAGGGGGACAGATTAATCAGCCCCAGCATTTT.

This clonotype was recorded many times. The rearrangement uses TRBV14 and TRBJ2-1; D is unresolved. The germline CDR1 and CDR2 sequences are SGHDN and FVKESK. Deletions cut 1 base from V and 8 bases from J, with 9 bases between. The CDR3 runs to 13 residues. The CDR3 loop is CASSQVFWYEQFF. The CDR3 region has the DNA TGTGCCAGCAGCCAAGTCTTTTGGTATGAGCAGTTCTTC.

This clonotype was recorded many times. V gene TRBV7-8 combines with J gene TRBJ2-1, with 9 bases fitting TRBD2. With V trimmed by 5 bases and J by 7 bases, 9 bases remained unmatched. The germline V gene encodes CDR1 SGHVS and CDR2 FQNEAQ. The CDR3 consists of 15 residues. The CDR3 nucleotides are TGTGCCAGCAGCCCTCGTAGCGGGAGTAGAAATGAGCAGTTCTTC. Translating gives CASSPRSGSRNEQFF.

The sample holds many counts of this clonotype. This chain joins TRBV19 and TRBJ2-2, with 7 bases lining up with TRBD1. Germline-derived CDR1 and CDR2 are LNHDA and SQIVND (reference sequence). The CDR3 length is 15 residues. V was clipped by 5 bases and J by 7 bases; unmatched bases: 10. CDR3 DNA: TGTGCCAGTAGTCCAAGACAGGGTCCCATCGGGGAGCTGTTTTTT. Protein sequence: CASSPRQGPIGELFF.